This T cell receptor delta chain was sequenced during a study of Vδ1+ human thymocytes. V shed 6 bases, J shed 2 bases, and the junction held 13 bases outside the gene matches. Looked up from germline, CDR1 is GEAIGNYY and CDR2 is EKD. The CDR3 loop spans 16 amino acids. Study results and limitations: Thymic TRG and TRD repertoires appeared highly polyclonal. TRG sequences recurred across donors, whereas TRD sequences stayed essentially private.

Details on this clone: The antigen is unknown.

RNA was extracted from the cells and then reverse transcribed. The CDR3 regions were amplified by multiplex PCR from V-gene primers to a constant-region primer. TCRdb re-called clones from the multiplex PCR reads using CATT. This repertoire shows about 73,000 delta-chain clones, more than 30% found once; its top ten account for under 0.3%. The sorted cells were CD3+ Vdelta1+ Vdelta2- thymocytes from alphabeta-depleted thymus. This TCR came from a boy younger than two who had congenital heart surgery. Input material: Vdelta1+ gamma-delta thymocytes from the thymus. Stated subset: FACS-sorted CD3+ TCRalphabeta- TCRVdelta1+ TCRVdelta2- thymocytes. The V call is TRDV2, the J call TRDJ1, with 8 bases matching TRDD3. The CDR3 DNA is TGTGCCTGTACCCTACTGGGGGCCCTAAAGACCGATAAACTCATCTTT. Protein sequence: CACTLLGALKTDKLIF.